This entry concerns a single TCR beta chain. The data derive from a study of blood T cell repertoires in COVID-19. Assay used: immunoSEQ multiplex PCR; TCRdb lists only in-frame clones, some missing. The sample holds roughly 62,000 clones, approximately 86% seen once. Germline V gene data show CDR1 as DFQATT and CDR2 as SNEGSKA (reference sequence). The CDR3 length is 11 residues. The ends lost 8 bases at V and 9 bases at J; junction bases unmatched: 6. The TCR was taken from an older man with acute or convalescent COVID-19. Sequenced sample: peripheral blood. The V and J genes are TRBV20-1 and TRBJ2-7; 11 nucleotides line up with TRBD1. CDR3 sequence: CSSWTGGGQYF. CDR3 nucleotide sequence: TGCAGTTCCTGGACAGGGGGCGGGCAGTACTTC.